The rows below give T cell receptor beta chains drawn from one sample of a study of T-cell memory formation after mild COVID-19. TCRdb redid the calling of the 5' RACE reads with MiXCR, one entry per CDR3 protein. Of 280,000 or so distinct CDR3 sequences listed, around 8% were seen once; the top ten hold under 25%. The specimen sequenced was PBMCs or a T cell subset sorted from them (not recorded which). All receptors derive from a man aged 18 to 29 who had mild COVID-19 (a few samples of this study predate the infection). Cell type and time point are not known. The CDR3 runs from the conserved cysteine through the conserved F or W. The order of the fields is V gene, D gene, J gene, clone size, CDR3 length, CDR3 protein, CDR3 DNA. A D gene is named only where the DNA matches it firmly. Size values are once, few and many counts, or a class for expanded clones, and some rows have none.

TRBV14	-	TRBJ1-4	-	16	CASSQRAGGAGEKLFF	TGTGCCAGCAGCCAACGTGCGGGGGGCGCGGGTGAAAAACTGTTTTTT
TRBV5-1	-	TRBJ2-1	few	15	CASSFGHPPGNEQFF	TGCGCCAGCAGCTTCGGACATCCCCCCGGTAATGAGCAGTTCTTC
TRBV7-2	-	TRBJ1-1	once	17	CASSLVMSRGAGTEAFF	TGTGCCAGCAGCTTAGTGATGTCTAGGGGCGCGGGCACTGAAGCTTTCTTT
TRBV12-3/TRBV12-4	TRBD1	TRBJ1-5	-	15	CASSSRDRGNQPQHF	TGTGCCAGCAGTTCCCGGGACAGGGGCAATCAGCCCCAGCATTTT
TRBV20-1	-	TRBJ1-1	many	12	CSASRPLHQAFF	TGCAGTGCTAGTAGACCGCTCCACCAGGCTTTCTTT
TRBV4-3	-	TRBJ2-5	-	18	CASSQGSGRPGVQETQYF	TGCGCCAGCAGCCAAGGATCTGGCCGCCCGGGGGTTCAAGAGACCCAGTACTTC
TRBV15	-	TRBJ2-2	-	16	CATSRGPVSNTGELFF	TGTGCCACCAGCAGAGGTCCAGTCTCAAACACCGGGGAGCTGTTTTTT
TRBV7-3	TRBD1	TRBJ1-1	-	17	CASSLTSSTGGPVEAFF	TGTGCCAGCAGCTTAACCTCTTCGACAGGGGGCCCAGTTGAAGCTTTCTTT
TRBV7-9	TRBD1	TRBJ2-7	many	14	CASSPRDSTYEQYF	TGTGCCAGCAGCCCCCGGGACAGTACCTACGAGCAGTACTTC
TRBV14	-	TRBJ2-3	-	15	CASSIIGGLTDTQYF	TGTGCCAGCAGCATAATAGGTGGCCTAACAGATACGCAGTATTTT
TRBV7-2	-	TRBJ2-3	many	15	CASSLVVFGTDTQYF	TGTGCCAGCAGCTTAGTAGTGTTCGGCACAGATACGCAGTATTTT
TRBV15	TRBD2	TRBJ2-1	many	15	CATSRDSAAGFEQFF	TGTGCCACCAGCAGAGACTCCGCAGCGGGGTTTGAGCAGTTCTTC
TRBV7-2	TRBD1	TRBJ2-1	-	13	CASSLRTGDEQFF	TGTGCCAGCAGCTTAAGGACAGGGGATGAGCAGTTCTTC
TRBV4-3	-	TRBJ2-7	few	16	CASSLDPGRKPLEQYF	TGCGCCAGCAGCCTAGATCCGGGACGGAAACCCCTCGAGCAGTACTTC
TRBV7-8	-	TRBJ1-1	many	17	CASSQREAGEANTEAFF	TGTGCCAGCAGCCAACGGGAGGCAGGGGAGGCGAACACTGAAGCTTTCTTT
TRBV29-1	TRBD1	TRBJ1-2	few	14	CSEPGQGHSYGYTF	TGCAGCGAACCGGGACAGGGCCACTCTTATGGCTACACCTTC
TRBV30	TRBD2	TRBJ2-1	few	15	CAWSVRGGGGYRQFF	TGTGCCTGGAGTGTACGTGGCGGGGGGGGGTATAGGCAGTTCTTC
TRBV5-1	-	TRBJ2-5	-	15	CASSPATGRGETQYF	TGCGCCAGCAGCCCTGCGACAGGGCGGGGAGAGACCCAGTACTTC
TRBV4-2	TRBD1	TRBJ2-7	-	14	CASSQGQAAYEQYF	TGTGCCAGCAGCCAGGGACAGGCCGCCTACGAGCAGTACTTC
TRBV2	-	TRBJ2-2	many	13	CASSRQYTGELFF	TGTGCCAGCAGTAGACAGTACACCGGGGAGCTGTTTTTT